The sequence of this TCR beta chain was determined in a study of glioma-infiltrating T cells. TCR alpha and beta CDR3 regions were amplified from RNA using iRepertoire nested multiplex PCR. TCRdb ran MiXCR on the multiplex PCR reads and lists one entry per CDR3 protein. The sample holds roughly 200,000 distinct CDR3 sequences, about 46% seen once. The germline gives CDR1 MGHRA, CDR2 YSYEKL. The CDR3 length is 13 residues. Trimming cost V 1 base and J 6 bases, with 10 bases left between them. The sample was glioma tissue, nonneoplastic brain tissue, or PBMCs (not recorded which). The receptor was derived from a human donor with low-grade glioma or glioblastoma, undergoing nonglioma brain surgery, or in good health (not recorded which). The chain has TRBV4-1 and TRBJ2-7, with TRBD1 as a possible D gene (5 bases). This chain's CDR3 is CASSQAAGIEQYF. The CDR3 nucleotides are TGCGCCAGCAGCCAAGCCGCAGGGATCGAGCAGTACTTC.